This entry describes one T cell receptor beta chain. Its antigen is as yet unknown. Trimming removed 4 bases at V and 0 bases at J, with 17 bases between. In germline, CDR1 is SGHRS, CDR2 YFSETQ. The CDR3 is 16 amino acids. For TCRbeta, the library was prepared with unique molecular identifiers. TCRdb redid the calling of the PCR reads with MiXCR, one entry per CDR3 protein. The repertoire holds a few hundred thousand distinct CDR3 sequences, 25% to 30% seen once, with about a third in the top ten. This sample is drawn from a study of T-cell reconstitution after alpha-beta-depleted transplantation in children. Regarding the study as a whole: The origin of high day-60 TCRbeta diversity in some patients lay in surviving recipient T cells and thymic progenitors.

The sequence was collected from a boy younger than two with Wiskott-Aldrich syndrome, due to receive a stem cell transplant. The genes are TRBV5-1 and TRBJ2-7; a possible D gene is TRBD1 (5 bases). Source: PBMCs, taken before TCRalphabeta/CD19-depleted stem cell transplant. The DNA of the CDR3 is TGCGCCAGCAGCCTTACTTGGGAAAGGGGCTCCTACGAGCAGTACTTC. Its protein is CASSLTWERGSYEQYF.